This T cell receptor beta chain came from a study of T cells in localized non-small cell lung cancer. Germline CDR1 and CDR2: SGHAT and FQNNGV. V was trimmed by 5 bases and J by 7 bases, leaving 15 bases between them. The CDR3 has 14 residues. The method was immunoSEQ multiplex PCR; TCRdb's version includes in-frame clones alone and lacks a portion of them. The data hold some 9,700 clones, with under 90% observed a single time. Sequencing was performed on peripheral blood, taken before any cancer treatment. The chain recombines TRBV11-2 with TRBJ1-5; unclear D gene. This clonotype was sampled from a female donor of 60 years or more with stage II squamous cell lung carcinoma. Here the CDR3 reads CASSGWGDGQPQHF. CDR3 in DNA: TGTGCCAGCAGCGGTTGGGGAGATGGGCAGCCCCAGCATTTT.